This T cell receptor (beta chain) was recorded in a study of CD8 T cells in ankylosing spondylitis (TCRdb year 2017). General notes on the study: The study profiled T cell receptor beta repertoires in healthy donors and ankylosing spondylitis patients to find disease-linked TCR variants. The full study cohort was made up of 25 ankylosing spondylitis patients and over 90 healthy donors. Peripheral blood was sampled, and synovial fluid was also collected from ankylosing spondylitis patients. Here is what the overall study found, with its caveats: In peripheral blood, the disease-linked clones were found at relatively low frequencies and had a CD8+ phenotype. Blood from ankylosing spondylitis patients appeared to be characterized by a TCR beta motif made up of seven or eight highly homologous amino acid variants. Significant enrichment of the disease-linked clones was reported in matched synovial fluid samples from ankylosing spondylitis patients. Some motif variants had previously been reported in the synovial fluid and blood of reactive arthritis patients, which suggests shared mechanisms of disease initiation.

Details on this clonotype: Its antigen is unknown. Given a much more abundant clone one base away, this may be a read error.

The sample was run on an Illumina HiSeq 2500. Quantitative 5'-RACE with molecular barcodes was the method used to prepare the TCR beta libraries. From the authors' description of their analysis: A new computational method based on a probabilistic model of VDJ rearrangement was used to identify disease-linked TCR variants. The public reads were run again by TCRdb, first through fastp at Q25 and then through MiXCR, and only productive beta chains were kept. CDR3 protein sequences are deduplicated, and each keeps its most common genes and DNA. V and J calls and clone size were set by TCRdb, not the authors. Here the sample has about 150,000 distinct CDR3 sequences; roughly 10% occur a single time. Jointly, the top ten make up about 4% of the sample. CDR1 and CDR2 are drawn from the germline V gene: SGHAT, FQNNGV. The CDR3 goes from the cysteine to the phenylalanine over 14 residues. The only DNA kept is the CDR3, 42 bases in frame from the first base. At the junction V is shortened by 4 bases and J by 2 bases, with 11 bases in between.

The chain couples TRBV11-2 to TRBJ1-2; the D gene is unclear. The material sequenced was blood, either unsorted or a sorted T cell fraction (not recorded which). The TCR originated in a female donor with ankylosing spondylitis or in good health (not recorded which). The encoded CDR3 is CASSYLGGNYGYTF. DNA sequence: TGTGCCAGCAGCTACCTTGGAGGGAACTATGGCTACACCTTC.